The 13 T cell receptor beta chains below were found in one sample sequenced in a study of T cell responses to AZD1222 COVID-19 vaccine. Clones were read by immunoSEQ multiplex PCR, and TCRdb kept only the in-frame ones, dropping some. This sample carries 200,000 or so clones, 70% to 90% of them seen once, and the ten largest clones take roughly 6%. The starting material was peripheral blood, obtained on day 0 of AZD1222 vaccination. These TCRs come from an adult in good health.

The chain has TRBV4-3 and TRBJ2-7; TRBD2 aligns across 8 bases. Germline trimming cut 4 bases from V and 0 bases from J; bases unmatched to any gene: 8. The CDR3 runs to 16 residues. Germline loops: CDR1 LGHNA, CDR2 YSLEER. Here the CDR3 DNA reads TGCGCCAGCAGCCGGGTGGCTAGCGGGTACTCCTACGAGCAGTACTTC. Translation gives CASSRVASGYSYEQYF.

The V call is TRBV28, the J call TRBJ1-2; D perhaps matches TRBD1 (5 bases). There are 22 residues in the CDR3. The ends were cut back, 4 bases at V and 8 bases at J, with 41 bases in the middle. CDR1 and CDR2 (germline): MDHEN, SYDVKM. CDR3 coding DNA: TGTGCCAGCAGTTCACCGACTCACGTGCCCACGGGGTCCCGGGACCCCCTCGGAGGCTACACCTTC. As protein: CASSSPTHVPTGSRDPLGGYTF.

The chain has TRBV2 and TRBJ1-1; D is undetermined. Germline loops: CDR1 SNHLY, CDR2 FYNNEI. V lost 5 bases and J 0 bases, leaving 10 bases between the germline ends. The CDR3 is 14 residues long. CDR3: CASSQNGVNTEAFF. CDR3 in DNA: TGTGCCAGCAGTCAAAATGGGGTGAACACTGAAGCTTTCTTT.

The genes are TRBV5-1 and TRBJ1-5; no clear D. CDR1 SGHRS and CDR2 YFSETQ come from the germline V gene. The CDR3 runs to 16 residues. V lost 5 bases and J lost 0, with 15 bases in between. CDR3 nucleotide sequence: TGCGCCAGCAGTTCCCAGGTGGGAATTAGCAATCAGCCCCAGCATTTT. Translated: CASSSQVGISNQPQHF.

The chain carries TRBV6-5 and TRBJ2-3, with TRBD2 as a possible D gene (5 bases). This CDR3 has 15 residues. V gave up 1 base and J gave up 4 bases, with 12 bases separating them. Germline lookup yields CDR1 MNHEY and CDR2 SVGAGI. The CDR3 bases are TGTGCCAGCAGTTACTTCAATACGCGGGCAGATACGCAGTATTTT. Amino acid sequence: CASSYFNTRADTQYF.

V is TRBV3-1 (or the pseudogene TRBV3-2) and J is TRBJ2-1; TRBD1 agrees at 9 bases. The junction had 10 bases not matched to a gene; V was cut back by 2 bases and J by 8 bases. CDR3 size: 16 residues. Germline V CDR1 and CDR2: LGHDT, YNNKEL (reference sequence). CDR3 region: CASSQRATGGLYEQFF. CDR3 nucleotide sequence: TGTGCCAGCAGCCAACGAGCGACAGGGGGGCTCTATGAGCAGTTCTTC.

This chain connects TRBV7-3 to TRBJ2-1, with 8 positions matching TRBD1. The CDR3 loop spans 15 amino acids. V dropped 5 bases and J dropped 6; count of bases not matched to a gene: 9. The germline gives CDR1 SGHTA, CDR2 FQGTGA. The CDR3 bases are TGTGCCAGCAGCGCCCAGACAGGGGCCCTCAATGAGCAGTTCTTC. This codes for CASSAQTGALNEQFF.

This chain connects TRBV2 to TRBJ2-7; TRBD2 agrees at 14 bases. V was pared by 6 bases and J by 6 bases, with 7 bases of the junction left unmatched. The germline gives CDR1 SNHLY, CDR2 FYNNEI. The CDR3 sequence is 15 residues long. CDR3 bases: TGTGCCAGCAGCGTGACTAGCGGGGGGGCGGGCGAGCAGTACTTC. Residues: CASSVTSGGAGEQYF.

The chain recombines TRBV6-6 with TRBJ1-6, with D possibly being TRBD1 (5 bases). Trimming took 7 bases from V and 9 from J, leaving 16 bases between them. Per germline, CDR1 MNHNY and CDR2 SVGAGI (reference sequence). CDR3 length equals 14 residues. CDR3 DNA: TGTGCCAGCACCCAATCGGGGGGAGTTTCACCCCTCCACTTT. Protein sequence: CASTQSGGVSPLHF.

This chain joins TRBV28 and TRBJ1-5; D perhaps matches TRBD1 (5 bases). This CDR3 has 21 amino acids. CDR1 and CDR2 from the germline V gene are MDHEN and SYDVKM. V was shortened by 1 base and J by 0 bases, with 25 bases between the two germline ends. The CDR3 protein is CASSLLRVRGYGAHSNQPQHF. The CDR3 DNA reads TGTGCCAGCAGTTTATTAAGGGTAAGAGGTTACGGGGCGCATAGCAATCAGCCCCAGCATTTT.

The genes are TRBV7-9 and TRBJ1-2; D is ambiguous. The CDR3 contains 16 residues. From germline, CDR1 is SEHNR and CDR2 FQNEAQ (reference sequence). V lost 5 bases and J lost 1, with 17 bases in between. The CDR3 sequence: CASSRQNPSDNYGYTF. The CDR3 nucleotides are TGTGCCAGCAGCAGACAAAACCCTTCAGATAACTATGGCTACACCTTC.

This sequence joins TRBV2 and TRBJ1-2; D gene ambiguous. Trimming removed 3 bases at V and 6 bases at J, with 11 bases between. The length of the CDR3 is 13 residues. CDR1 is SNHLY, CDR2 FYNNEI, per germline. The CDR3 is CASSETGPHGYTF. The CDR3 nucleotides are TGTGCCAGCAGTGAGACCGGCCCCCATGGCTACACCTTC.

This clone turned up a few times. The chain joins TRBV10-2 to TRBJ1-1; 9 nucleotides line up with TRBD1. The CDR3 sequence is 13 residues long. Germline V gives CDR1 WSHSY, CDR2 SAAADI. V lost 4 bases and J lost 4; bases outside the gene matches: 1. CDR3 in DNA: TGCGCCAGCAGTGTGACAGGGGGCACTGAAGCTTTCTTT. Translating it yields CASSVTGGTEAFF.